The 20 T cell receptor beta chains below come from one sample, sequenced in a study of blood T cells in healthy people across ages. Through a sample-barcoded 5' primer and a J-beta primer mix, a second PCR was run for 7 to 11 cycles. One entry per CDR3 protein, called by TCRdb with MiXCR from the 5' RACE reads. The repertoire consists of about 690,000 distinct CDR3 sequences, with 40% to 50% occurring once and the leading ten covering 25% to 35%. Input material: blood. Receptors were obtained from a man older than 75 in good health.

This clonotype was detected ten times or more. The DNA of the CDR3 is TGTGCCAGCAGTGAACCTTTGGAGCCCCAGCATTTT. Translation: CASSEPLEPQHF. The chain links TRBV6-2 or TRBV6-3 to TRBJ1-5; D uncertain. The CDR3 length is 12 residues. Germline CDR1 is MNHEY and CDR2 is SVGEGT. Trimming shortened V by 5 bases and J by 8 bases, and 10 bases separated the two germline ends.

This clonotype was seen more than once but under ten times. The chain couples TRBV7-2 to TRBJ2-5; TRBD2 might be the D (5 bases). The CDR3 sequence is 16 residues long. Trimming took off 1 base at V and 7 bases at J, with 19 bases between the two ends. Germline CDR1 and CDR2: SGHTA and FQGNSA. The CDR3 is CASSLERGHVRGTQYF. CDR3 DNA sequence: TGTGCCAGCAGCTTAGAACGGGGTCATGTCCGAGGGACCCAGTACTTC.

This chain joins TRBV20-1 and TRBJ1-2; D is uncertain. V lost 2 bases, J lost 8 bases, and 9 bases lay in between. CDR1 is DFQATT and CDR2 is SNEGSKA in the germline V gene (reference sequence). The CDR3 totals 11 residues. CDR3 coding DNA: TGCAGTGCTAGAACCACACAGGGCTACACCTTC. Its translation: CSARTTQGYTF.

This clonotype was picked up a small number of times. The genes are TRBV21-1 and TRBJ1-4; whether TRBD1, the table's D call, matches the DNA was not checked. TRBV21-1 is described as a pseudogene. This CDR3 has 15 amino acids. The CDR3 is CASSLQGAEGEKLFF. CDR3 DNA sequence: TGTGCCAGCAGCTTACAGGGGGCCGAGGGCGAAAAACTGTTTTTT.

Comments on this clonotype: A much larger clone is a single base away; this may be a read error. CDR3 in DNA: TGCGCCAGCAGCGTGCTAGGGGCATCCTACGAGCAGTACTTC. It encodes CASSVLGASYEQYF. V usage is TRBV5-1 and J usage is TRBJ2-7, with D possibly TRBD1 on 5 matching bases. The CDR3 extends over 14 amino acids. Between the trimmed V and J ends, which lost 4 bases and 1 base, there was a span of 12 bases. Germline lookup yields CDR1 SGHRS and CDR2 YFSETQ.

This clonotype was found many times. This rearrangement joins TRBV20-1 to TRBJ2-7, with 7 bases fitting TRBD1. Losses at the gene ends were 0 bases for V and 3 bases for J; bases not matched to a gene: 5. In germline, CDR1 is DFQATT, CDR2 SNEGSKA (reference sequence). This CDR3 comprises 14 residues. CDR3 DNA: TGCAGTGCTAGAGAGGGGCAGGGGGTCTACGAGCAGTACTTC. Amino acid sequence: CSAREGQGVYEQYF.

The table lists this clonotype with a count of one. This chain uses TRBV7-3 with TRBJ1-2; 11 positions agree with TRBD1. CDR1 and CDR2 from the germline V gene are SGHTA and FQGTGA. V lost 3 bases and J lost 9; bases outside the gene matches: 9. This CDR3 comprises 15 residues. For the CDR3, the DNA is TGTGCCAGCAGCTTCGACCGGGACAGGGGGTTTAGCTACACCTTC. Translating it yields CASSFDRDRGFSYTF. Variable domain in full (rest from reference TRBV7-3 and TRBJ1-2): GAGVSQTPSNKVTEKGKYVELRCDPISGHTALYWYRQSLGQGPEFLIYFQGTGAADDSGLPNDRFFAVRPEGSVSTLKIQRTERGDSAVYLCASSFDRDRGFSYTFGSGTRLTVV.

The CDR3 here is CASSLTGWSADTQYF. CDR3 sequence (DNA): TGTGCCAGCAGTTTGACAGGGTGGTCCGCAGATACGCAGTATTTT. V and J are TRBV27 and TRBJ2-3, with 7 bases identical to TRBD1. The CDR3 covers 15 residues. Losses at the gene ends were 3 bases for V and 4 bases for J; bases not matched to a gene: 7. Germline CDR1 reads MNHEY; CDR2 reads SMNVEV (reference sequence).

This chain joins TRBV29-1 and TRBJ2-1; 7 bases align to TRBD2. Looked up from germline, CDR1 is SQVTM and CDR2 is ANQGSEA. The V segment lost 4 bases and the J segment 7 bases; nucleotides outside the gene matches: 7. The CDR3 sequence is 13 residues long. In DNA, the CDR3 is TGCAGCGTTGTGAGCTGGGGGGGGAATGAGCAGTTCTTC. Translated, it gives CSVVSWGGNEQFF.

The gene calls are TRBV4-1 and TRBJ1-4, with D uncertain. This CDR3 is built from 12 residues. The germline CDR1 and CDR2 sequences are MGHRA and YSYEKL. Trimming stripped 4 bases from V and 7 bases from J, with 7 bases between. CDR3 DNA sequence: TGCGCCAGCAGCCTCGGCGGTGAAAAACTGTTTTTT. Amino acids: CASSLGGEKLFF.

J is TRBJ2-5 and V is TRBV10-2; 10 bases are shared with TRBD2. The trim removed 5 bases at V and 4 bases at J, leaving 4 bases unmatched. This CDR3 comprises 14 residues. Per the germline V gene, CDR1 is WSHSY and CDR2 is SAAADI. CDR3 bases: TGCGCCAGCAGTACTAGCGGGGTAGGAGAGACCCAGTACTTC. This translates into CASSTSGVGETQYF.

Only a few counts were recorded for this clonotype. The V call is TRBV20-1, the J call TRBJ2-3; TRBD2 might be the D (5 bases). The V end lost 3 bases, the J end lost 2 bases, and 9 bases lay between the germline ends. This CDR3 is built from 13 residues. Germline V gene sequence: CDR1 DFQATT, CDR2 SNEGSKA (reference sequence). In DNA, the CDR3 is TGCAGTGCTAGCCCCGGGAACACAGATACGCAGTATTTT. Protein sequence: CSASPGNTDTQYF.

There are a few counts of this clonotype. The genes are TRBV27 and TRBJ2-3; D might be TRBD2 (6 bases). The CDR3 covers 17 residues. Deletions cut 6 bases from V and 2 bases from J, with 21 bases between. CDR1 and CDR2 (germline): MNHEY, SMNVEV (reference sequence). CDR3 nucleotide sequence: TGTGCCAGCAGCCATGGTTTTGGAGGGCACGACACAGATACGCAGTATTTT. It codes for CASSHGFGGHDTDTQYF.

Concerning this clonotype itself: Germline and junction disagree at one end, which may indicate a read error. The CDR3 loop is CASILAGGRSSYEQYF. CDR3 sequence (DNA): TGTGCCAGCATCTTAGCTGGGGGACGCAGCTCCTACGAGCAGTACTTC. This chain links TRBV7-2 with TRBJ2-7; the D gene could be TRBD1 or TRBD2 (5 bases each). Germline assignment: CDR1 SGHTA and CDR2 FQGNSA. This CDR3 comprises 16 residues. Full variable domain (outside the CDR3, taken from reference TRBV7-2 and TRBJ2-7): GAGVSQSPSNKVTEKGKDVELRCDPISGHTALYWYRQSLGQGLEFLIYFQGNSAPDKSGLPSDRFSAERTGGSVSTLTIQRTQQEDSAVYLCASILAGGRSSYEQYFGPGTRLTVT.

This clonotype is a singleton in its sample. A much larger clone differs from this one at a single base, so this may be a read error. The rearrangement uses TRBV6-2 or TRBV6-3 and TRBJ2-1; TRBD1 agrees at 7 bases. The J call may be incorrect, as the DNA end agrees better with TRBJ2-7. The CDR3 is made up of 16 amino acids. Per germline, CDR1 MNHEY and CDR2 SVGEGT. DNA of the CDR3: TGTGCCAGCAGTCCCTGGGGACAGACTACCTACAATGAGCAGTACTTC. Encoded protein: CASSPWGQTTYNEQYF.

To note about this clonotype: A much more abundant neighbour one base away suggests this may be a read error. This chain uses TRBV20-1 with TRBJ2-1; D gene ambiguous. The CDR3 extends over 13 amino acids. The germline V gene encodes CDR1 DFQATT and CDR2 SNEGSKA (reference sequence). With 3 bases removed from V and 10 bases from J, the gap between germline ends came to 16 bases. Here the CDR3 DNA reads TGCAGTGCTAGTAAGGCTGCTAACTACGAGCAGTTCTTC. This gives the protein CSASKAANYEQFF.

The V call is TRBV7-2, the J call TRBJ2-5, with TRBD2 identical over 11 bases. This CDR3 spans 15 amino acids. The trim removed 1 base at V and 4 bases at J, leaving 2 bases unmatched. Germline lookup yields CDR1 SGHTA and CDR2 FQGNSA. DNA for the CDR3: TGTGCCAGCAGCTTAGTTGGGACTAGCGGAGAGACCCAGTACTTC. As protein: CASSLVGTSGETQYF. The whole variable domain, filled in from reference TRBV7-2 and TRBJ2-5, reads GAGVSQSPSNKVTEKGKDVELRCDPISGHTALYWYRQSLGQGLEFLIYFQGNSAPDKSGLPSDRFSAERTGGSVSTLTIQRTQQEDSAVYLCASSLVGTSGETQYFGPGTRLLVL.

Regarding this clonotype: A much larger clone differs by one base, so this may be a read error. The rearrangement joins TRBV7-2 to TRBJ2-1, with 9 bases aligning to TRBD1. This CDR3 has 15 residues. Germline CDR1 reads SGHTA; CDR2 reads FQGNSA. CDR3 loop: CAGSLEGQGYNEQFF. In DNA form, the CDR3 reads TGTGCCGGCAGCTTAGAGGGACAGGGTTACAATGAGCAGTTCTTC.

This chain connects TRBV20-1 to TRBJ2-3; unclear D gene. CDR3 length equals 15 residues. The V end lost 6 bases, the J end lost 1 base, and 17 bases lay between the germline ends. Germline V lookup: CDR1 DFQATT, CDR2 SNEGSKA (reference sequence). The CDR3 region is CSATSRGPGTDTQYF. The CDR3 nucleotides read TGCAGTGCCACTTCCCGCGGACCAGGCACAGATACGCAGTATTTT.

This rearrangement joins TRBV20-1 to TRBJ2-2; 8 nucleotides match TRBD1. V lost 1 base to trimming and J lost 6 bases; unmatched junction nucleotides: 10. The CDR3 has 16 residues. Germline assignment: CDR1 DFQATT and CDR2 SNEGSKA (reference sequence). The CDR3 loop reads CSARGLQGAFSGELFF. The CDR3 DNA reads as TGCAGTGCTAGAGGGTTGCAGGGGGCTTTTTCCGGGGAGCTGTTTTTT.